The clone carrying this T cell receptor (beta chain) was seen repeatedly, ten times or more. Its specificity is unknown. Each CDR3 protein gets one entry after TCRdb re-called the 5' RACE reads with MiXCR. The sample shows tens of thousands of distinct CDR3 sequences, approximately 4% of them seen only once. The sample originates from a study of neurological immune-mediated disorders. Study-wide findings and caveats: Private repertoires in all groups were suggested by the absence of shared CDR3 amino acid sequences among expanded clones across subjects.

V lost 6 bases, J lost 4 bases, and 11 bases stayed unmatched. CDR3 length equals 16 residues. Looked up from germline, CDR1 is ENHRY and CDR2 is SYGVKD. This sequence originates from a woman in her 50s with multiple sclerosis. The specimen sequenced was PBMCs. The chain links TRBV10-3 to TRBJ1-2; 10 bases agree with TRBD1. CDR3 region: CAISRPGTGATYGYTF. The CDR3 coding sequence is TGTGCCATCAGCCGACCCGGGACAGGGGCGACCTATGGCTACACCTTC.